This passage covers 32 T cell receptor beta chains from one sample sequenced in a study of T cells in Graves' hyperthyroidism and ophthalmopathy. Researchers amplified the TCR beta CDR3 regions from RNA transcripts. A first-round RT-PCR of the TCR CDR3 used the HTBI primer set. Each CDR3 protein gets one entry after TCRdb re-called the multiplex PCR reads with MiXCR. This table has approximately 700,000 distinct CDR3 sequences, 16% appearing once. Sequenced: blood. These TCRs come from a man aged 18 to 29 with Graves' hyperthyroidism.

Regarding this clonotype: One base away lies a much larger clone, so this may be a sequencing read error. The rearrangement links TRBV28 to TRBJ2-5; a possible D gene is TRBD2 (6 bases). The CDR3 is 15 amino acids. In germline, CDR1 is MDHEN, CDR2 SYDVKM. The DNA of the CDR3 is TGTGCCAGCAGTTCGCCCGGGACTGGCCAAGAGGCCCAGTACTTC. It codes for CASSSPGTGQEAQYF.

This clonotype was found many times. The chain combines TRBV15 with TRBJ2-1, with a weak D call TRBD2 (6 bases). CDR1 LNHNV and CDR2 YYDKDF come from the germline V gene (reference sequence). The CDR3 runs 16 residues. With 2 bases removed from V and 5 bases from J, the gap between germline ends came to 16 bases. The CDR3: CATSRRRGGGNNEQFF. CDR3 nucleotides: TGTGCCACCAGCAGACGGCGGGGAGGTGGCAACAATGAGCAGTTCTTC.

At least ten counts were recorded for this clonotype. The DNA for the CDR3 is TGTGCCAGCAGATTAGGGGCTGGAGATACGCAGTATTTT. Its translation: CASRLGAGDTQYF. V is TRBV28 and J is TRBJ2-3, with TRBD1 as a possible D gene (5 bases). The CDR3 is 13 amino acids. Germline-derived CDR1 and CDR2 are MDHEN and SYDVKM. V was shortened by 6 bases and J by 5 bases, with 12 bases between the two germline ends. Looking up the rest from reference TRBV28 and TRBJ2-3 gives the full variable domain: DVKVTQSSRYLVKRTGEKVFLECVQDMDHENMFWYRQDPGLGLRLIYFSYDVKMKEKGDIPEGYSVSREKKERFSLILESASTNQTSMYLCASRLGAGDTQYFGPGTRLTVL.

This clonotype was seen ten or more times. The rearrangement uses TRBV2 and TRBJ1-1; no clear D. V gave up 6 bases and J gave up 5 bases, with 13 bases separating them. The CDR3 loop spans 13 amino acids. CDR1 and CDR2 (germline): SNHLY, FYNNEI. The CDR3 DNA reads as TGTGCCAGCAGCTGGGATAGGAGGACTGAAGCTTTCTTT. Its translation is CASSWDRRTEAFF.

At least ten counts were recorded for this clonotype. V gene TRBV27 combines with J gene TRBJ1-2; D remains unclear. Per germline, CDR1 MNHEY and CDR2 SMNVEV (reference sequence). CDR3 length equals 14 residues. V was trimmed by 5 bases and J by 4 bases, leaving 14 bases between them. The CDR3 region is CASSPNQVSYGYTF. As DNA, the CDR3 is TGTGCCAGCAGTCCCAACCAGGTTTCCTATGGCTACACCTTC.

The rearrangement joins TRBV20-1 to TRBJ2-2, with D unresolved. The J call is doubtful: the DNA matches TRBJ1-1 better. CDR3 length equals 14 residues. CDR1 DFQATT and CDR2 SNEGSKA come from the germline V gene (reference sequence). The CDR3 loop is CSARKEGSSDGAFF. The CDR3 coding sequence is TGCAGTGCTAGAAAAGAAGGTTCCAGTGATGGAGCTTTCTTT.

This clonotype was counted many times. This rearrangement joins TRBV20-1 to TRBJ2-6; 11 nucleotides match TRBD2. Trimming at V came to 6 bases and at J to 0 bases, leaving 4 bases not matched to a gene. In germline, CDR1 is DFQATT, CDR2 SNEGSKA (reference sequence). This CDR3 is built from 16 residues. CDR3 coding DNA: TGCAGTGCATCCGGGACTAGCGGCTCTGGGGCCAACGTCCTGACTTTC. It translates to CSASGTSGSGANVLTF.

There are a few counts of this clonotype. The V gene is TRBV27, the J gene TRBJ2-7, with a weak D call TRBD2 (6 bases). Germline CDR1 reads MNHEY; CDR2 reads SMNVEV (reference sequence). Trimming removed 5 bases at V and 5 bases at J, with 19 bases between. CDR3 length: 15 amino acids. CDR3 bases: TGTGCCAGCAGTCCCCGTAGGAGGGGCGGCCACGAGCAGTACTTC. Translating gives CASSPRRRGGHEQYF.

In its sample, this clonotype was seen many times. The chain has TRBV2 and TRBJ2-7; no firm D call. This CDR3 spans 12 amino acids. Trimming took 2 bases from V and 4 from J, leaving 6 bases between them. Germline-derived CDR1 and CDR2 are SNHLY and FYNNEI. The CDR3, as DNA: TGTGCCAGCAGTGAATCGGGTTACGAGCAGTACTTC. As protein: CASSESGYEQYF.

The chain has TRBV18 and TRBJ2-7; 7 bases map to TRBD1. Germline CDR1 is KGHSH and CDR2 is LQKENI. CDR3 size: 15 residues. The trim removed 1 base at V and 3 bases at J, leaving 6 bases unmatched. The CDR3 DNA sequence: TGTGCCAGCTCACCACGACAGGGCATTAGCTACGAGCAGTACTTC. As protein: CASSPRQGISYEQYF.

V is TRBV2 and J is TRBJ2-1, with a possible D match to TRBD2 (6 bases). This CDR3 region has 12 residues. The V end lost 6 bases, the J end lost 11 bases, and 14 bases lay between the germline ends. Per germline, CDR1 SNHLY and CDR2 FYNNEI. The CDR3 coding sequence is TGTGCCAGCAGAGGCTGGGGGGTTAAGCAGTTCTTC. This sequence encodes CASRGWGVKQFF.

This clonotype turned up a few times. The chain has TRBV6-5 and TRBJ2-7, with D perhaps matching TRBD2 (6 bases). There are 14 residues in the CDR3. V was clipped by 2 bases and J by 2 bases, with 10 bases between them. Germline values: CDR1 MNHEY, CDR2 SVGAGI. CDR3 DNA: TGTGCCAGCAGTTACCGGGACTTTCCCTACGAGCAGTACTTC. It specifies CASSYRDFPYEQYF.

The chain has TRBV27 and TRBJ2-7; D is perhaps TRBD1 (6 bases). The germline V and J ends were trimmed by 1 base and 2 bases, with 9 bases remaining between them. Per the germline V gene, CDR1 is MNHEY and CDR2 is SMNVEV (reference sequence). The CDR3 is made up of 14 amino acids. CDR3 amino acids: CASSLWGPTYEQYF. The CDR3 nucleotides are TGTGCCAGCAGTTTATGGGGGCCGACCTACGAGCAGTACTTC.

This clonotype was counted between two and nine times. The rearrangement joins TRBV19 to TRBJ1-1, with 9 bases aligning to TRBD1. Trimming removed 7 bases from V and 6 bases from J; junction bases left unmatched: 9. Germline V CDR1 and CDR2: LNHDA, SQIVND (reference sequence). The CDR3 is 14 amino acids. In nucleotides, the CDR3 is TGTGCCAGTATCCCCCGGACAGGGGACCCTGAAGCTTTCTTT. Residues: CASIPRTGDPEAFF.

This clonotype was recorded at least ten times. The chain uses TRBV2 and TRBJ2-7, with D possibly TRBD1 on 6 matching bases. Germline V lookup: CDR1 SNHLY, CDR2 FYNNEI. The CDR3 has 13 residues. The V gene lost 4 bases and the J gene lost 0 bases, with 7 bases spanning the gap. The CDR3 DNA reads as TGTGCCAGCAGTGTGGACAGCTCCTACGAGCAGTACTTC. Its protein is CASSVDSSYEQYF.

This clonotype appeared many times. CDR3 DNA sequence: TGCAGTGCTAGATTTCCGAGAAGCAATGAGCAGTTCTTC. This gives the protein CSARFPRSNEQFF. The rearrangement uses TRBV20-1 and TRBJ2-1, with D unresolved. This CDR3 has 13 residues. Germline V gene data show CDR1 as DFQATT and CDR2 as SNEGSKA (reference sequence). The germline V and J ends were trimmed by 2 bases and 6 bases, with 11 bases remaining between them.

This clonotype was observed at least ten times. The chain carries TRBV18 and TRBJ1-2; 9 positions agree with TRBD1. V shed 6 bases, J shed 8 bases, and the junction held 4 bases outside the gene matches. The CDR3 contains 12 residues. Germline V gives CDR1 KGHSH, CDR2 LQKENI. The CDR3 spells CASSRTGDGYTF. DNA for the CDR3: TGTGCCAGCTCTCGGACAGGGGACGGCTACACCTTC.

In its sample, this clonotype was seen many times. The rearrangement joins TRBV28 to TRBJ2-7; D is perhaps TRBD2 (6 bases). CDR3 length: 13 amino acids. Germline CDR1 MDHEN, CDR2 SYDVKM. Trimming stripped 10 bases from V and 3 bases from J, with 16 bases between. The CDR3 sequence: CATPTGVFYEQYF. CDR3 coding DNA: TGTGCCACCCCGACGGGGGTCTTCTACGAGCAGTACTTC. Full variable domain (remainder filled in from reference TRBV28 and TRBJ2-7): DVKVTQSSRYLVKRTGEKVFLECVQDMDHENMFWYRQDPGLGLRLIYFSYDVKMKEKGDIPEGYSVSREKKERFSLILESASTNQTSMYLCATPTGVFYEQYFGPGTRLTVT.

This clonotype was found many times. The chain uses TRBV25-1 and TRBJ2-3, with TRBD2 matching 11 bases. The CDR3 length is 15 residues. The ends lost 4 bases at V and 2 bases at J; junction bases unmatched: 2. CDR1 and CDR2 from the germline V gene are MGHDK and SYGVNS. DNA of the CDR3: TGTGCCAGCAGTGTAGCGGGAGGGACCACAGATACGCAGTATTTT. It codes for CASSVAGGTTDTQYF.

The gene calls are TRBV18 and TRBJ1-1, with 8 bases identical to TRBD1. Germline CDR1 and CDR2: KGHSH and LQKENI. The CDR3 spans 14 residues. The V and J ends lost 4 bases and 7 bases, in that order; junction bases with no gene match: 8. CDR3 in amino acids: CASSQTTGDREAFF. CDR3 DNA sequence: TGTGCCAGCTCACAAACGACAGGGGACCGTGAAGCTTTCTTT.

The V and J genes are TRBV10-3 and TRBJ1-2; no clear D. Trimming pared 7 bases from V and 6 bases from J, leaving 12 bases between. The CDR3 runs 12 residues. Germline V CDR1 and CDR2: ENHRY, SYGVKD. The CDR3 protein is CAIMGPGDGYTF. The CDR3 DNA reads TGTGCCATCATGGGCCCGGGCGATGGCTACACCTTC.

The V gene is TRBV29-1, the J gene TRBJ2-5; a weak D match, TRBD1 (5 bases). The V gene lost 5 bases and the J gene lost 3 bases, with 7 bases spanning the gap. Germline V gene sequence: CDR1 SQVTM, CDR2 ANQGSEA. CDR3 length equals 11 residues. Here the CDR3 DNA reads TGCAGCGTTAGCAGGGAAGAGACCCAGTACTTC. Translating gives CSVSREETQYF.

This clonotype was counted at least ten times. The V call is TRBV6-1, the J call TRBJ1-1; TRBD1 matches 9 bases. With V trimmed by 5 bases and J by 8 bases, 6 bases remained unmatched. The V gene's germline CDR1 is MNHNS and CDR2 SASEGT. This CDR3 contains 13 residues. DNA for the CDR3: TGTGCCAGCAGTCTGGGACAGGGCATCGAAGCTTTCTTT. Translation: CASSLGQGIEAFF.

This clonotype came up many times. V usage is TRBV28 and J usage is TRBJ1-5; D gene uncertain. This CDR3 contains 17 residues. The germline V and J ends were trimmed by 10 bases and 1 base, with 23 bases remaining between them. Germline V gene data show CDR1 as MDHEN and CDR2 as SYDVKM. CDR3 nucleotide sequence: TGTGCCATTAAGCTAGGGTACCGGCGTAAGAGCAATCAGCCCCAGCATTTT. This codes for CAIKLGYRRKSNQPQHF.

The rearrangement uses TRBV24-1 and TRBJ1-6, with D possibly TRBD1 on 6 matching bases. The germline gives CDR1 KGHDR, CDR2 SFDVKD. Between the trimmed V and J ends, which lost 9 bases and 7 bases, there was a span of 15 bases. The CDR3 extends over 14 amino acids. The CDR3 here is CATPPGGANSPLHF. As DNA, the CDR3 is TGTGCCACCCCCCCGGGGGGCGCGAATTCACCCCTCCACTTT.

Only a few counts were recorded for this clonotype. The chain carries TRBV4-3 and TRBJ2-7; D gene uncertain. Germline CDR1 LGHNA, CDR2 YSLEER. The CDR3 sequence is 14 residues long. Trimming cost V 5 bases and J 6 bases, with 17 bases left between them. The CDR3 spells CASSTQPENLEQYF. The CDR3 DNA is TGCGCCAGCAGCACCCAGCCAGAGAACCTCGAGCAGTACTTC.

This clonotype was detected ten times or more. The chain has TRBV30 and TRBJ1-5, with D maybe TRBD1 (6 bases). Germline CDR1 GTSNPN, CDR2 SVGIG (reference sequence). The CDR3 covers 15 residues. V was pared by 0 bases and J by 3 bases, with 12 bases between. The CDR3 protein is CAWSVPGAVNQPQHF. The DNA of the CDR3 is TGTGCCTGGAGTGTACCGGGGGCGGTCAATCAGCCCCAGCATTTT. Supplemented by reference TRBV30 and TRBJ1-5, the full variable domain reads SQTIHQWPATLVQPVGSPLSLECTVEGTSNPNLYWYRQAAGRGLQLLFYSVGIGQISSEVPQNLSASRPQDRQFILSSKKLLLSDSGFYLCAWSVPGAVNQPQHFGDGTRLSIL.

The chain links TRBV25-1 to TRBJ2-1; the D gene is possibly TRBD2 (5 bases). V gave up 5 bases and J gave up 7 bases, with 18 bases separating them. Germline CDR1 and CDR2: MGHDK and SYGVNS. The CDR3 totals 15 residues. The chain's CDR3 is CASSTLGRGTNEQFF. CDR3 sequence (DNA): TGTGCCAGCAGTACCTTGGGGAGAGGCACTAATGAGCAGTTCTTC. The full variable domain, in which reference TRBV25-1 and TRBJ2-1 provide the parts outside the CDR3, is EADIYQTPRYLVIGTGKKITLECSQTMGHDKMYWYQQDPGMELHLIHYSYGVNSTEKGDLSSESTVSRIRTEHFPLTLESARPSHTSQYLCASSTLGRGTNEQFFGPGTRLTVL.

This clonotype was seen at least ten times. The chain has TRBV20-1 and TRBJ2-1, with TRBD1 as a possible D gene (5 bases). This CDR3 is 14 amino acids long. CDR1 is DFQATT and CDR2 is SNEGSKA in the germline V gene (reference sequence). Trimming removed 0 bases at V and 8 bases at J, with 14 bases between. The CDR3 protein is CSARETAALDEQFF. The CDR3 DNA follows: TGCAGTGCTAGAGAGACAGCCGCTCTAGATGAGCAGTTCTTC.

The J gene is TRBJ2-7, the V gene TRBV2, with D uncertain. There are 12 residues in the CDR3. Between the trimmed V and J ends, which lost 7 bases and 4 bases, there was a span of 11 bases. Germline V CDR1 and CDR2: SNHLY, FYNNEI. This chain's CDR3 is CASKAWIYEQYF. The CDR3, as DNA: TGTGCCAGCAAGGCATGGATATACGAGCAGTACTTC.

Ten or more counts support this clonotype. CDR3 sequence reads: CASSSLWGGAPTGNQPQHF. Written as DNA, the CDR3 is TGTGCCAGCAGTTCCTTATGGGGTGGGGCCCCGACGGGCAATCAGCCCCAGCATTTT. V is TRBV28 and J is TRBJ1-5; perhaps TRBD1 as D (5 bases). Per the germline V gene, CDR1 is MDHEN and CDR2 is SYDVKM. This CDR3 is 19 amino acids long. The ends were cut back, 4 bases at V and 2 bases at J, with 24 bases in the middle.

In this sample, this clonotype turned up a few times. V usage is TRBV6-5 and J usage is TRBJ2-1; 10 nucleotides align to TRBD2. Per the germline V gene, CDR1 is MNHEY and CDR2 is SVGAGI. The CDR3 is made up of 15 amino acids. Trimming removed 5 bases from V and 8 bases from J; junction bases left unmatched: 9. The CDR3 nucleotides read TGTGCCAGCAGTCTACTAGCGGGAAGGGGAGATGAGCAGTTCTTC. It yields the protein CASSLLAGRGDEQFF.